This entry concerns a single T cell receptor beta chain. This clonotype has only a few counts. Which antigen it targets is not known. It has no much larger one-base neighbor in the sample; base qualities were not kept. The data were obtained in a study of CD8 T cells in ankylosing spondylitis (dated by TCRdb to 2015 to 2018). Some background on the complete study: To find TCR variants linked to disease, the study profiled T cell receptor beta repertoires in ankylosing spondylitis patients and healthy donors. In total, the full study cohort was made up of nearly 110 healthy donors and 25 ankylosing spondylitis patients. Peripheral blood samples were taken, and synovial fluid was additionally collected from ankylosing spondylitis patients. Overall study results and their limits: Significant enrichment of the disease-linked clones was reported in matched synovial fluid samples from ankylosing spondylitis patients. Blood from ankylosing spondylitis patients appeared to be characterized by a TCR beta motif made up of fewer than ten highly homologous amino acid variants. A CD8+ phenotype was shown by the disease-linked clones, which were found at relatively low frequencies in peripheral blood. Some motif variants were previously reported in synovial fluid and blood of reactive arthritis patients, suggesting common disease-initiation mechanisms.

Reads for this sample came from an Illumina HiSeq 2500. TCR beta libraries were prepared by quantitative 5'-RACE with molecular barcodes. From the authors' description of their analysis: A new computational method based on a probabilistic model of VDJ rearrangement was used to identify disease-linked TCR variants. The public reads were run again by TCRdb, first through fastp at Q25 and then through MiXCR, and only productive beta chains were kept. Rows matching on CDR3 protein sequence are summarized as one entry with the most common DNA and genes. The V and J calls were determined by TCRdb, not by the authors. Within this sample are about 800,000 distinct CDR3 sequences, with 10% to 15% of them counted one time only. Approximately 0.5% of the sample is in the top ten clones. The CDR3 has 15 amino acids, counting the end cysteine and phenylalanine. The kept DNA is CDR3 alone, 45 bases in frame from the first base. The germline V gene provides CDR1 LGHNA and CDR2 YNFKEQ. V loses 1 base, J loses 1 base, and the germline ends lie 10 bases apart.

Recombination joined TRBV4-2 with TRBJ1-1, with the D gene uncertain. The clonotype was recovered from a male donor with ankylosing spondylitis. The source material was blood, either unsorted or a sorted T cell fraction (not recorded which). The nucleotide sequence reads TGTGCCAGCAGCCAAGGTTTAACAGCGAACACTGAAGCTTTCTTT. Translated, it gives CASSQGLTANTEAFF.